A selection of T cell receptor beta chains follows, all from one sample in a study of T cell responses to AZD1222 COVID-19 vaccine. Some clones are missing from TCRdb's copy, which holds only in-frame ones; the method was immunoSEQ multiplex PCR. There are roughly 150,000 clones in the sample; 75% to 90% occur only once, and 6.9% lies in the top ten. The specimen was peripheral blood, collected after recovery from COVID-19. Every receptor here comes from an adult who had recovered from COVID-19. CDR3s include the opening cysteine and the closing phenylalanine or tryptophan. D genes are given only for firm matches. Expanded clones get a size class; other rows say once, few or many, or leave the size out.

13 TRBJ1-1 . TRBV11-3 TRBD1 CASSFDRQGEAFF TGTGCCAGCAGCTTTGACAGACAGGGTGAAGCTTTCTTT
16 TRBJ1-1 . TRBV18 . CASSPRQQGTDTEAFF TGTGCCAGCTCACCCCGACAACAGGGTACGGACACTGAAGCTTTCTTT
13 TRBJ2-7 . TRBV6-2/TRBV6-3 TRBD2 CASSSGLGYEQYF TGTGCCAGCAGTTCGGGACTAGGGTACGAGCAGTACTTC
17 TRBJ1-2 . TRBV19 TRBD1 CASNPSGVTGGDYGYTF TGTGCCAGTAACCCTTCGGGTGTGACAGGGGGAGACTATGGCTACACCTTC
16 TRBJ1-6 . TRBV10-3 . CAISESGGGMDSPLHF TGTGCCATCAGTGAGTCGGGGGGCGGGATGGATTCACCCCTCCACTTT
20 TRBJ1-3 . TRBV3-1/TRBV3-2 . CASSQPSGTAALFSGNTIYF TGTGCCAGCAGCCAACCTTCCGGGACGGCGGCTCTATTCTCTGGAAACACCATATATTTT
14 TRBJ1-1 . TRBV19 . CASSIGGGVAEAFF TGTGCCAGTAGTATAGGGGGAGGGGTGGCTGAAGCTTTCTTT
15 TRBJ2-7 . TRBV3-1/TRBV3-2 . CASSQDLASSYEQYF TGTGCCAGCAGCCAAGATTTGGCATCCTCCTACGAGCAGTACTTC
15 TRBJ1-5 few TRBV19 . CASSIWGESNQPQHF TGTGCCAGTAGTATATGGGGTGAGAGCAATCAGCCCCAGCATTTT
13 TRBJ1-1 . TRBV24-1 . CATSDWGSTEAFF TGTGCCACCAGTGATTGGGGAAGTACGGAAGCTTTCTTT
14 TRBJ2-1 . TRBV29-1 TRBD2 CSTGTSGSVGEQFF TGCAGCACCGGGACTAGCGGGAGCGTGGGTGAGCAGTTCTTC
13 TRBJ2-3 . TRBV15 . CATSRDKLDTQYF TGTGCCACCAGCAGAGATAAATTAGATACGCAGTATTTT
16 TRBJ2-2 . TRBV6-1 . CASSGRRSGGSGELFF TGTGCCAGCAGTGGCCGACGGAGCGGCGGGTCCGGGGAGCTGTTTTTT
14 TRBJ1-1 . TRBV7-2 . CASSLNSGYTEAFF TGTGCCAGCAGCTTAAACTCGGGGTACACTGAAGCTTTCTTT
14 TRBJ2-1 . TRBV6-5 TRBD2 CASRTSGGPRGQFF TGTGCCAGCCGGACTAGCGGGGGCCCAAGGGGGCAGTTCTTC
17 TRBJ2-3 . TRBV7-2 TRBD2 CASNLWGAGVRGDTQYF TGTGCCAGCAACTTGTGGGGAGCGGGAGTAAGGGGGGATACGCAGTATTTT
14 TRBJ1-1 . TRBV27 . CASSWGTGRTEAFF TGTGCCAGCAGTTGGGGCACCGGCCGGACTGAAGCTTTCTTT
14 TRBJ1-5 . TRBV10-2 . CASSEVTVSQPQHF TGCGCCAGCAGTGAGGTGACAGTCTCTCAGCCCCAGCATTTT
13 TRBJ1-4 . TRBV29-1 . CSVYRRFGEKLFF TGCAGCGTGTACAGGAGGTTCGGGGAAAAACTGTTTTTT
11 TRBJ1-1 . TRBV20-1 . CSARDQLEAFF TGCAGTGCTAGAGATCAGCTTGAAGCTTTCTTT
17 TRBJ2-5 . TRBV7-6 TRBD2 CASSLVSLAGTQETQYF TGTGCCAGCAGCTTAGTGAGCCTAGCGGGGACCCAAGAGACCCAGTACTTC
15 TRBJ1-4 . TRBV14 TRBD1 CASSRQGGANEKLFF TGTGCCAGCAGCCGACAGGGTGGTGCTAATGAAAAACTGTTTTTT
15 TRBJ1-1 . TRBV11-2 TRBD1 CASSPGQGMTTEAFF TGTGCCAGCAGCCCCGGACAGGGTATGACGACTGAAGCTTTCTTT
18 TRBJ1-1 . TRBV27 . CASSKGAERGYLNTEAFF TGTGCCAGCAGCAAAGGGGCAGAGAGGGGGTACCTGAACACTGAAGCTTTCTTT
14 TRBJ1-1 once TRBV5-1 TRBD1 CASSTDRGGTEAFF TGCGCCAGCAGCACCGACAGGGGTGGCACTGAAGCTTTCTTT
15 TRBJ1-2 . TRBV6-2/TRBV6-3 TRBD1 CASSYETGRAGGYTF TGTGCCAGCAGTTACGAGACAGGGCGAGCGGGTGGCTACACCTTC
14 TRBJ2-7 . TRBV7-9 . CASSDFRDGTKQYF TGTGCCAGCAGCGACTTCCGGGACGGAACGAAGCAGTACTTC
15 TRBJ1-2 few TRBV7-2 TRBD1 CASSLSGTGSRGYTF TGTGCCAGCAGCTTATCGGGGACAGGGAGTCGCGGCTACACCTTC
13 TRBJ1-1 . TRBV28 . CASNRAMNTEAFF TGTGCCAGCAACAGGGCTATGAACACTGAAGCTTTCTTT
12 TRBJ2-7 once TRBV28 TRBD1 CASSRQGYEQYF TGTGCCAGCAGTAGACAGGGCTACGAGCAGTACTTC
15 TRBJ2-1 . TRBV5-6 . CASSSLVSEGGEQFF TGTGCCAGCAGCTCGCTAGTATCAGAGGGTGGTGAGCAGTTCTTC
15 TRBJ2-2 few TRBV5-1 TRBD1 CASSPGTGNTGELFF TGCGCCAGCAGCCCCGGGACAGGGAACACCGGGGAGCTGTTTTTT
11 TRBJ2-3 . TRBV12-3/TRBV12-4 . CASSPEDTQYF TGTGCCAGCAGTCCCGAAGATACGCAGTATTTT
17 TRBJ2-7 . TRBV28 TRBD2 CASSLLGLAGLTYEQYF TGTGCCAGCAGTTTACTGGGACTAGCGGGACTCACCTACGAGCAGTACTTC
15 TRBJ1-1 once TRBV11-1 . CASSPAWRGNTEAFF TGTGCCAGCAGCCCCGCATGGAGGGGGAACACTGAAGCTTTCTTT